This entry lists 20 T cell receptor beta chains sequenced from one sample in a study of OX40 agonist ivuxolimab in advanced cancers. The protocol was immunoSEQ multiplex PCR, while the TCRdb copy is restricted to in-frame clones and leaves out a portion. The sample gives about 150,000 clones, 85% to 95% of which show up once; under 0.4% is in the top ten. This specimen consisted of CD4+ or CD8+ T cells sorted from blood, obtained in a trial of the OX40 agonist ivuxolimab. The receptors were sampled from an adult with an advanced solid tumor such as melanoma, head and neck, liver or kidney cancer.

The chain couples TRBV20-1 to TRBJ2-7, with D uncertain. This CDR3 is built from 10 residues. Germline V lookup: CDR1 DFQATT, CDR2 SNEGSKA (reference sequence). V lost 6 bases, J lost 4 bases, and 7 bases lay in between. CDR3 bases: TGCAGTGCCGTTGGTTACGAGCAGTACTTC. Translation gives CSAVGYEQYF.

The gene calls are TRBV28 and TRBJ2-3; D not resolved. The V end lost 4 bases, the J end lost 0 bases, and 14 bases lay between the germline ends. In germline, CDR1 is MDHEN, CDR2 SYDVKM. There are 16 residues in the CDR3. The CDR3 DNA is TGTGCCAGCAGTTCAAACAGCTTAACTAGCACAGATACGCAGTATTTT. It encodes CASSSNSLTSTDTQYF.

The chain recombines TRBV2 with TRBJ1-1, with D possibly matching TRBD1 (5 bases). The CDR3 consists of 15 residues. Germline CDR1 reads SNHLY; CDR2 reads FYNNEI. V was pared by 3 bases and J by 5 bases, with 16 bases between. This CDR3 is CASSDWTDRGTEAFF. CDR3 DNA: TGTGCCAGCAGTGACTGGACGGACCGGGGGACTGAAGCTTTCTTT.

The J gene is TRBJ2-7, the V gene TRBV21-1. TRBV21-1 constitutes a pseudogene. This CDR3 comprises 14 residues. The CDR3 sequence: CASSKDDGPYEQYF. The DNA for the CDR3 is TGTGCCAGCAGCAAAGACGACGGTCCCTACGAGCAGTACTTC.

The chain links TRBV20-1 to TRBJ1-1, with D hard to call. CDR3 length: 11 residues. V was trimmed by 7 bases and J by 0 bases, leaving 6 bases between them. Germline V gives CDR1 DFQATT, CDR2 SNEGSKA (reference sequence). The CDR3 region is CSVPVNTEAFF. For the CDR3, the DNA is TGCAGTGTGCCCGTGAACACTGAAGCTTTCTTT.

The J gene is TRBJ1-2, the V gene TRBV18; D is ambiguous. This CDR3 spans 14 amino acids. Per the germline V gene, CDR1 is KGHSH and CDR2 is LQKENI. Trimming removed 1 base from V and 6 bases from J, with 12 bases in between. This CDR3 reads CASSPRGSPDGYTF. The CDR3 nucleotides read TGTGCCAGCTCACCACGTGGCAGCCCTGATGGCTACACCTTC.

The gene calls are TRBV7-2 and TRBJ1-1; D not certain. Germline V gene lookup returns CDR1 SGHTA and CDR2 FQGNSA. V was cut by 1 base and J by 0 bases, with 6 bases left in between. The CDR3 totals 14 residues. The CDR3 loop reads CASSLEELNTEAFF. The DNA for the CDR3 is TGTGCCAGCAGCTTAGAAGAGTTGAACACTGAAGCTTTCTTT.

V usage is TRBV18 and J usage is TRBJ2-2; D remains ambiguous. Germline values: CDR1 KGHSH, CDR2 LQKENI. Trimming pared 4 bases from V and 9 bases from J, leaving 15 bases between. The CDR3 runs 14 residues. CDR3 nucleotides: TGTGCCAGCTCACGGTCTAGGAGCGAGTGGGAGCTGTTTTTT. Encoded protein: CASSRSRSEWELFF.

The rearrangement uses TRBV30 and TRBJ2-7, with D tentatively TRBD2 (7 bases). V was trimmed by 4 bases and J by 3 bases, leaving 22 bases between them. CDR3 length: 16 residues. Germline CDR1 is GTSNPN and CDR2 is SVGIG (reference sequence). The CDR3 DNA reads as TGTGCCTGGAAAGTGGGGGCTAGCGGCCTTAACTACGAGCAGTACTTC. This codes for CAWKVGASGLNYEQYF.

The chain uses TRBV21-1 and TRBJ2-1; no DNA check was done on the table's D call, TRBD2. TRBV21-1 is a pseudogene segment. The CDR3 runs 19 residues. CDR3 in DNA: TGTGCCAGCAGCAAAGGAGAGGGTAGGGGGACTAGCAGGTGCTCTGAGCAGTTCTTC. Residues: CASSKGEGRGTSRCSEQFF.

This clone was seen only once. Written as DNA, the CDR3 is TGTGCCAGCAGTTTAGGGACGTTACATGAAAAACTGTTTTTT. Its translation is CASSLGTLHEKLFF. The J gene is TRBJ1-4, the V gene TRBV28; TRBD1 is a possible D gene (5 bases). There are 14 residues in the CDR3. Trimming pared 2 bases from V and 6 bases from J, leaving 10 bases between. The germline gives CDR1 MDHEN, CDR2 SYDVKM.

In the case of this clone: The sample carries other DNA sequences with the same CDR3. The V call is TRBV9, the J call TRBJ1-1; TRBD1 agrees at 8 bases. J lost 4 bases, V lost 1 base, and 0 bases had no gene match. The CDR3 covers 13 residues. Germline CDR1 and CDR2: SGDLS and YYNGEE. DNA for the CDR3: TGTGCCAGCAGCGTAACAGGGGGCACTGAAGCTTTCTTT. This translates into CASSVTGGTEAFF.

The gene calls are TRBV7-2 and TRBJ2-2, with 8 bases that match TRBD1. Trimming cost V 5 bases and J 2 bases; bases outside gene matches: 7. The CDR3 runs to 16 residues. CDR1 SGHTA and CDR2 FQGNSA come from the germline V gene. CDR3 nucleotides: TGTGCCAGCAGCGGGAACAGGGGGAACAACACCGGGGAGCTGTTTTTT. Residues: CASSGNRGNNTGELFF.

The chain uses TRBV6-1 and TRBJ1-5, with TRBD1 identical over 7 bases. The germline V gene has CDR1 MNHNS and CDR2 SASEGT. The CDR3 is made up of 17 amino acids. After removal of 3 bases from V and 2 bases from J, the junction contained 10 bases not matched to a gene. CDR3 region: CASSDEGGTGGNQPQHF. The CDR3 DNA is TGTGCCAGCAGTGATGAGGGGGGAACAGGGGGCAATCAGCCCCAGCATTTT.

The rearrangement joins TRBV9 to TRBJ1-6; unclear D gene. CDR3 length: 14 amino acids. Germline V gives CDR1 SGDLS, CDR2 YYNGEE. V was pared by 0 bases and J by 7 bases, with 8 bases between. CDR3: CASSVDSQNSPLHF. As DNA, the CDR3 is TGTGCCAGCAGCGTAGACAGCCAAAATTCACCCCTCCACTTT.

This chain links TRBV2 with TRBJ1-1; D ambiguous. Trimming removed 10 bases from V and 2 bases from J, with 14 bases in between. Germline CDR1 and CDR2: SNHLY and FYNNEI. The CDR3 totals 13 residues. CDR3: CATKIGENTEAFF. The DNA for the CDR3 is TGTGCCACCAAGATCGGGGAAAACACTGAAGCTTTCTTT.

This clone has a single count. The chain combines TRBV27 with TRBJ1-1; 8 bases fit TRBD1. V lost 4 bases, J lost 5 bases, and 9 bases stayed unmatched. The CDR3 is made up of 15 amino acids. Per germline, CDR1 MNHEY and CDR2 SMNVEV (reference sequence). The CDR3 DNA is TGTGCCAGCAGTTCAAACTCAGGGGGCTGGACTGAAGCTTTCTTT. It codes for CASSSNSGGWTEAFF.

Points on this clone: The junction departs from the called germline gene at one end, perhaps through a read error. This chain joins TRBV16 and TRBJ1-1; the D is unclear. CDR1 is KGHSY and CDR2 is FQNENV in the germline V gene. The CDR3 has 13 residues. CDR3 loop: CASSQSASGRLDF. For the CDR3, the DNA is TGTGCCAGCAGCCAATCCGCGTCAGGCCGGTTGGACTTT.

The genes are TRBV12-5 and TRBJ2-7; D is perhaps TRBD1 (5 bases). Germline-derived CDR1 and CDR2 are LGHNT and FRNRAP. V lost 5 bases and J lost 0, with 14 bases in between. This CDR3 region has 15 residues. Here the CDR3 reads CASGPRARGSYEQYF. As DNA, the CDR3 is TGTGCTAGTGGTCCCAGAGCAAGGGGCTCCTACGAGCAGTACTTC.

This rearrangement joins TRBV9 to TRBJ2-6; D is unclear. This CDR3 spans 14 amino acids. Germline CDR1 reads SGDLS; CDR2 reads YYNGEE. V was cut by 4 bases and J by 4 bases, with 9 bases left in between. The CDR3: CASSPYTGANVLTF. The CDR3, as DNA: TGTGCCAGCAGCCCCTATACCGGGGCCAACGTCCTGACTTTC.